This entry features one T cell receptor (beta chain) sequence. This entry comes from a study of T cell changes during pregnancy in multiple sclerosis. V lost 0 bases, J lost 7 bases, and 12 bases lay in between. The CDR3 is 14 amino acids. From germline, CDR1 is KGHSH and CDR2 LQKENI. TCRdb's table, derived via immunoSEQ multiplex PCR, lists solely in-frame clones and lacks some. Among about 92,000 clones listed, approximately 92% were seen once. The clonotype comes from a female donor with multiple sclerosis, enrolled in a pregnancy study. Sequencing was performed on peripheral blood, taken in the first trimester of pregnancy. The chain joins TRBV18 to TRBJ1-2, with D tentatively TRBD1 (5 bases). For the CDR3, the DNA is TGTGCCAGCTCACCACCTCTCAGGGCCAGTGGCTACACCTTC. Translating gives CASSPPLRASGYTF.